The T cell receptor (beta chain) described here comes from a study of Ad26.COV2.S vaccination and SARS-CoV-2 variants. Some clones are missing from TCRdb's copy, which holds only in-frame ones; the method was immunoSEQ multiplex PCR. The sample gives about 350,000 clones, about 85% of which show up once; roughly 3.1% is in the top ten. Described treatment: roughly 20 received Ad26.COV2.S at low or high dose, single or two shots; roughly five received placebo; per-sample allocation not given. Samples came from day 63 after the first vaccine or placebo injection. In Boston, an adult donor aged 18-55 years took part. Immunization relied on an Ad26 vector, which expressed Wuhan-strain SARS-CoV-2 spike. Study findings and constraints: In TCR breadth and depth analyses, total T cell responses may have been underestimated. Compared with placebo recipients, vaccine recipients had higher spike-specific TCR breadth.

The V and J ends lost 5 bases and 5 bases, in that order; junction bases with no gene match: 9. The CDR3 has 14 residues. Germline CDR1 MNHEY, CDR2 SMNVEV (reference sequence). To note about this clone: Its target is not known.

V usage is TRBV27 and J usage is TRBJ2-7, with 7 bases identical to TRBD1. The TCR originated in a person between 18 and 65 years old who received the Ad26.COV2.S COVID-19 vaccine or a placebo. The sample consisted of peripheral blood, taken in a trial of Ad26.COV2.S vaccine versus placebo. The CDR3 DNA is TGTGCCAGCAGTCGGCCGGGACAGATCCACGAGCAGTACTTC. Translated, it gives CASSRPGQIHEQYF.